The 27 T cell receptor beta chains below all came from one sample that was sequenced in a study of control samples from healthy donors and cancer patients. Generated by immunoSEQ multiplex PCR, the TCRdb table keeps only in-frame clones and is missing some. The sample records around 100,000 clones, around 88% being singletons. Specimen: blood. The origin of the receptors is a young man in good health.

This sequence joins TRBV7-2 and TRBJ2-5; perhaps TRBD2 as D (6 bases). The V end lost 1 base, the J end lost 5 bases, and 14 bases lay between the germline ends. The CDR3 totals 15 residues. From germline, CDR1 is SGHTA and CDR2 FQGNSA. This CDR3 is CASSLGSGVEETQYF. DNA for the CDR3: TGTGCCAGCAGCTTAGGTTCGGGAGTTGAGGAGACCCAGTACTTC.

V is TRBV18 and J is TRBJ2-7; the match to TRBD1 covers 10 bases. The CDR3 runs 13 residues. Looked up from germline, CDR1 is KGHSH and CDR2 is LQKENI. The ends lost 3 bases at V and 7 bases at J; junction bases unmatched: 3. The CDR3 is CASSPGTGDEQYF. The CDR3 bases are TGTGCCAGCTCACCTGGGACAGGGGATGAGCAGTACTTC.

The genes are TRBV12-3 or TRBV12-4 and TRBJ1-5; 11 bases map to TRBD1. The CDR3 contains 13 residues. V was clipped by 8 bases and J by 4 bases; unmatched bases: 1. Here the CDR3 DNA reads TGTGCCAGCGGGACAGGGGGTAATCAGCCCCAGCATTTT. Amino acid sequence: CASGTGGNQPQHF.

V gene TRBV27 combines with J gene TRBJ2-1; 7 bases map to TRBD2. The junction had 7 bases not matched to a gene; V was cut back by 5 bases and J by 6 bases. CDR3 length: 14 amino acids. Germline CDR1 MNHEY, CDR2 SMNVEV (reference sequence). CDR3 nucleotides: TGTGCCAGCAGTCGTCGCGGGAGTGGCAATGAGCAGTTCTTC. Protein product: CASSRRGSGNEQFF.

The chain couples TRBV7-9 to TRBJ2-3; TRBD2 is a possible D gene (6 bases). The CDR3 extends over 15 amino acids. Deletions cut 1 base from V and 4 bases from J, with 12 bases between. In germline, CDR1 is SEHNR, CDR2 FQNEAQ (reference sequence). The CDR3 reads CASSLGSSAPDTQYF. In nucleotides, the CDR3 is TGTGCCAGCAGCTTAGGTTCTAGCGCTCCAGATACGCAGTATTTT.

This clone was observed a single time. The J gene is TRBJ1-5, the V gene TRBV6-6; D may be TRBD1 (5 bases). V dropped 6 bases and J dropped 4 bases, with 16 bases sitting between them. CDR1 MNHNY and CDR2 SVGAGI come from the germline V gene (reference sequence). The CDR3 covers 15 residues. The CDR3 here is CASSLGTAGNQPQHF. The CDR3 nucleotides read TGTGCCAGCAGCTTGGGGACGGCGGGGAATCAGCCCCAGCATTTT.

The sample holds one count of this clone. V gene TRBV27 combines with J gene TRBJ2-5; a weak D match, TRBD2 (5 bases). This CDR3 has 16 residues. Trimming removed 5 bases from V and 1 base from J, with 17 bases in between. CDR1 is MNHEY and CDR2 is SMNVEV in the germline V gene (reference sequence). CDR3 amino acids: CASSVIRGSFQETQYF. CDR3 nucleotide sequence: TGTGCCAGCAGTGTAATACGAGGGTCCTTCCAAGAGACCCAGTACTTC.

The chain employs TRBV18 and TRBJ2-2, with TRBD1 matching 8 bases. J lost 2 bases, V lost 3 bases, and 5 bases had no gene match. Per the germline V gene, CDR1 is KGHSH and CDR2 is LQKENI. CDR3 size: 16 residues. Here the CDR3 DNA reads TGTGCCAGCTCACCTCAGGGGGCCATTAACACCGGGGAGCTGTTTTTT. Residues: CASSPQGAINTGELFF.

The rearrangement uses TRBV6-2 or TRBV6-3 and TRBJ2-2; D might be TRBD1 (6 bases). Germline V gene lookup returns CDR1 MNHEY and CDR2 SVGEGT. This CDR3 comprises 13 residues. Trimming took 5 bases from V and 9 from J, leaving 13 bases between them. The CDR3 coding sequence is TGTGCCAGCAGTCACAGGGTTCTGTGGGAGCTGTTTTTT. Translated: CASSHRVLWELFF.

This clone was seen only a few times. This chain connects TRBV12-3 or TRBV12-4 to TRBJ2-7; 7 bases are shared with TRBD1. This CDR3 comprises 13 residues. Trimming at V came to 6 bases and at J to 7 bases, leaving 9 bases not matched to a gene. The CDR3 DNA reads TGTGCCAGCAGCGGACAGGCACTGGGTGAGCAGTACTTC. The encoded protein is CASSGQALGEQYF.

The V call is TRBV5-4, the J call TRBJ2-7; D uncertain. The CDR3 consists of 14 residues. Trimming cost V 4 bases and J 2 bases, with 13 bases left between them. Germline values: CDR1 SGHNT, CDR2 YYREEE (reference sequence). CDR3 sequence reads: CASSPTGPPYEQYF. CDR3 bases: TGTGCCAGCAGCCCTACCGGACCTCCCTACGAGCAGTACTTC.

The rearrangement uses TRBV4-1 and TRBJ1-1, with D hard to call. The CDR3 has 15 amino acids. Germline V gives CDR1 MGHRA, CDR2 YSYEKL. The V end lost 0 bases, the J end lost 3 bases, and 11 bases lay between the germline ends. The CDR3: CASSQDSDGYTEAFF. As DNA, the CDR3 is TGCGCCAGCAGCCAAGATTCTGACGGCTACACTGAAGCTTTCTTT.

The V gene is TRBV28, the J gene TRBJ2-1, with 9 bases lining up with TRBD2. The CDR3 length is 14 residues. V gave up 2 bases and J gave up 7 bases; unmatched junction bases: 3. Germline CDR1 is MDHEN and CDR2 is SYDVKM. The CDR3 reads CASSLLAGINEQFF. The CDR3 bases are TGTGCCAGCAGTTTACTAGCGGGAATTAATGAGCAGTTCTTC. Full variable domain (remainder filled in from reference TRBV28 and TRBJ2-1): DVKVTQSSRYLVKRTGEKVFLECVQDMDHENMFWYRQDPGLGLRLIYFSYDVKMKEKGDIPEGYSVSREKKERFSLILESASTNQTSMYLCASSLLAGINEQFFGPGTRLTVL.

V and J are TRBV18 and TRBJ2-1, with TRBD1 matching over 8 bases. In germline, CDR1 is KGHSH, CDR2 LQKENI. V trimming: 2 bases; J trimming: 4 bases; junction bases outside the gene matches: 4. The CDR3 sequence is 15 residues long. CDR3 in amino acids: CASSPEGTGYNEQFF. DNA of the CDR3: TGTGCCAGCTCACCAGAGGGGACAGGATACAATGAGCAGTTCTTC.

The chain employs TRBV30 and TRBJ1-4; D may be TRBD1 (6 bases). The germline V gene has CDR1 GTSNPN and CDR2 SVGIG (reference sequence). The CDR3 is 14 residues long. V was shortened by 0 bases and J by 3 bases, with 8 bases between the two germline ends. The CDR3 region is CAWSVNRANEKLFF. In nucleotides, the CDR3 is TGTGCCTGGAGTGTTAACAGGGCTAATGAAAAACTGTTTTTT.

The CDR3 sequence: CAWSVTTNTEAFF. The CDR3 region has the DNA TGTGCCTGGAGTGTAACGACTAACACTGAAGCTTTCTTT. The rearrangement uses TRBV30 and TRBJ1-1; D remains unclear. V was cut by 0 bases and J by 2 bases, with 7 bases left in between. Germline V gene lookup returns CDR1 GTSNPN and CDR2 SVGIG (reference sequence). This CDR3 comprises 13 residues.

The chain has TRBV11-3 and TRBJ1-1, with 8 bases identical to TRBD1. Germline V gives CDR1 SGHNT, CDR2 YENEEA. This CDR3 contains 16 residues. Trimming cost V 0 bases and J 3 bases; bases outside gene matches: 6. CDR3 DNA: TGTGCCAGCAGCTTAGACCAACAGGGGGAGTACACTGAAGCTTTCTTT. It is translated as CASSLDQQGEYTEAFF.

Details on this clone: The CDR3 does not close with the conserved phenylalanine or tryptophan, likely indicating a read error. It is unclear where the CDR3 begins or ends on the DNA, so no DNA is shown, and the CDR3 is as TCRdb lists it. The gene calls are TRBV3-1 (or the pseudogene TRBV3-2) and TRBJ2-4; the D call of TRBD2 is as the table states it, not checked on the DNA. Looked up from germline, CDR1 is LGHDT and CDR2 is YNNKEL (reference sequence). Ends included, the CDR3 has 12 residues. The CDR3 here is CASSQAGARPSL.

The chain carries TRBV19 and TRBJ1-5, with 12 bases lining up with TRBD1. V shed 2 bases, J shed 3 bases, and the junction held 8 bases outside the gene matches. The CDR3 loop spans 18 amino acids. Germline V gene data show CDR1 as LNHDA and CDR2 as SQIVND (reference sequence). CDR3 sequence: CASSITTGQGAINQPQHF. DNA for the CDR3: TGTGCCAGTAGTATAACTACGGGACAGGGGGCAATCAATCAGCCCCAGCATTTT.

The chain recombines TRBV6-2 or TRBV6-3 with TRBJ2-3; 8 bases agree with TRBD1. The V and J ends lost 6 bases and 8 bases, in that order; junction bases with no gene match: 4. This CDR3 has 12 amino acids. Germline CDR1 and CDR2: MNHEY and SVGEGT. The CDR3 DNA reads TGTGCCAGCAGCCAAGACAGGGGTACGCAGTATTTT. This translates into CASSQDRGTQYF.

The CDR3 loop reads CASSTRGQGGETQYF. Written as DNA, the CDR3 is TGTGCCAGCAGTACCCGGGGACAGGGAGGAGAGACCCAGTACTTC. V gene TRBV27 combines with J gene TRBJ2-5; TRBD1 aligns across 9 bases. CDR1 is MNHEY, CDR2 SMNVEV, per germline (reference sequence). This CDR3 region has 15 residues. With 5 bases clipped from V and 4 bases from J, the junction kept 8 bases outside the gene matches.

This chain joins TRBV5-1 and TRBJ1-1, with D maybe TRBD1 (5 bases). The CDR3 has 14 amino acids. Between the trimmed V and J ends, which lost 7 bases and 4 bases, there was a span of 17 bases. CDR1 and CDR2 (germline): SGHRS, YFSETQ. CDR3 in amino acids: CASQEGTLGTEAFF. The CDR3 region has the DNA TGCGCCAGCCAAGAGGGGACTTTGGGCACTGAAGCTTTCTTT.

This clone was observed a single time. The V call is TRBV28, the J call TRBJ1-1; 10 bases are a match to TRBD1. With 6 bases clipped from V and 8 bases from J, the junction kept 3 bases outside the gene matches. Looked up from germline, CDR1 is MDHEN and CDR2 is SYDVKM. The CDR3 has 12 residues. CDR3 sequence (DNA): TGTGCCAGCAGGAAGGGACAGGGGGAAGCTTTCTTT. It specifies CASRKGQGEAFF.

The chain joins TRBV9 to TRBJ2-3; no reliable D call. Germline CDR1 and CDR2: SGDLS and YYNGEE. The V end was cut by 0 bases, the J end by 3 bases, with 8 bases between. The CDR3 contains 14 residues. CDR3 sequence: CASSVDSATDTQYF. CDR3 nucleotides: TGTGCCAGCAGCGTAGATTCCGCGACAGATACGCAGTATTTT.

Turning to this clone: Germline and junction disagree at one end, which may indicate a read error. V and J are TRBV28 and TRBJ1-1; D may be TRBD1 (5 bases). The CDR3 runs to 14 residues. Germline V gene data show CDR1 as MDHEN and CDR2 as SYDVKM. The CDR3 sequence: CASRSEWGRQSPRF. The DNA for the CDR3 is TGTGCCAGCAGGAGTGAATGGGGGAGACAGTCCCCCCGATTT.

A single count supports this clone. V gene TRBV4-3 combines with J gene TRBJ2-7; TRBD2 matches at 14 bases. The CDR3 has 20 amino acids. The V segment lost 5 bases and the J segment 4 bases; nucleotides outside the gene matches: 19. Germline values: CDR1 LGHNA, CDR2 YSLEER. CDR3 protein: CASSLTRAAGLAGGLYEQYF. CDR3 DNA sequence: TGCGCCAGCAGCTTGACTCGGGCGGCAGGACTAGCGGGAGGTCTGTACGAGCAGTACTTC.

V is TRBV30 and J is TRBJ2-2; 9 nucleotides line up with TRBD2. Germline V gene sequence: CDR1 GTSNPN, CDR2 SVGIG (reference sequence). V gave up 3 bases and J gave up 4 bases; unmatched junction bases: 3. This CDR3 region has 14 residues. In nucleotides, the CDR3 is TGTGCCTGGAGGAGGCGGGAGGGCACCGGGGAGCTGTTTTTT. Translation: CAWRRREGTGELFF.